These 17 T cell receptor beta chains were sequenced from one sample in a study of cytomegalovirus exposure and HLA in healthy donors. This PCR relied on a set of 60 Vbeta primers and 13 Jbeta primers. The data were produced by immunoSEQ multiplex PCR, yet TCRdb's version contains in-frame clones alone and is incomplete. The sample has around 100,000 clones, around 66% seen once. Material: PBMCs. Receptors were obtained from a woman aged 50 to 60 in good health and CMV-seronegative.

J is TRBJ2-3 and V is TRBV7-9; D may be TRBD1 (5 bases). The CDR3 length is 14 residues. The V end lost 4 bases, the J end lost 3 bases, and 11 bases lay between the germline ends. From germline, CDR1 is SEHNR and CDR2 FQNEAQ (reference sequence). CDR3 in amino acids: CASSSSGATDTQYF. The DNA of the CDR3 is TGTGCCAGCAGCTCCTCTGGGGCGACAGATACGCAGTATTTT.

CDR3 in DNA: TGTGCCAGCAGCTTAATGGGGGCGAGGGGGGCCAACGTCCTGACTTTC. As protein: CASSLMGARGANVLTF. The V gene is TRBV7-3, the J gene TRBJ2-6, with D possibly TRBD1 on 6 matching bases. CDR1 SGHTA and CDR2 FQGTGA come from the germline V gene. V lost 1 base, J lost 4 bases, and 11 bases lay in between. The CDR3 runs 16 residues.

The J gene is TRBJ2-5, the V gene TRBV7-2, with 7 nucleotides matching TRBD2. The junction had 11 bases not matched to a gene; V was cut back by 1 base and J by 3 bases. The CDR3 length is 17 residues. CDR1 and CDR2 from the germline V gene are SGHTA and FQGNSA. The CDR3 DNA reads TGTGCCAGCAGCTTAGGAGCGGGAACGTTTGTGGAAGAGACCCAGTACTTC. Its protein product is CASSLGAGTFVEETQYF.

This clone was observed a handful of times. The identical CDR3 is also encoded by other nucleotide sequences in the sample. The rearrangement uses TRBV27 and TRBJ2-7; 12 bases line up with TRBD1. Germline CDR1 MNHEY, CDR2 SMNVEV (reference sequence). The V gene end was trimmed by 6 bases and the J gene end by 6 bases; junction bases not matched to a gene: 6. This CDR3 spans 14 amino acids. The CDR3 region has the DNA TGTGCCAGCAGCCTCGGGACAGGGGGCTCCGAGCAGTACTTC. This encodes CASSLGTGGSEQYF.

This clone was seen only a few times. The chain recombines TRBV23-1 with TRBJ1-5; no definite D call. TRBV23-1 is an ORF, and what it does is uncertain. This CDR3 is built from 11 residues. V lost 4 bases to trimming and J lost 14 bases, with 12 bases between them. CDR3 region: CASSLPREEHF. DNA for the CDR3: TGCGCCAGCAGTCTGCCGAGAGAGGAGCATTTT.

This clone was observed a single time. J is TRBJ2-1 and V is TRBV14; 11 bases map to TRBD2. Trimming at V came to 4 bases and at J to 6 bases, leaving 11 bases not matched to a gene. The germline V gene encodes CDR1 SGHDN and CDR2 FVKESK. The CDR3 is 17 residues long. The CDR3 loop is CASSRSTGLAGTNEQFF. In DNA, the CDR3 is TGTGCCAGCAGCCGCTCAACCGGACTAGCGGGTACCAATGAGCAGTTCTTC.

On this clone itself: One junction end disagrees with the germline gene, perhaps due to a read error. The same CDR3 also results from other DNA sequences found in this sample. The chain has TRBV11-2 and TRBJ2-1; D is perhaps TRBD2 (5 bases). The CDR3 is 16 residues long. Germline CDR1 and CDR2: SGHAT and FQNNGV. This CDR3 is CASRDSSRDIHNEQFF. The CDR3 coding sequence is TGCGCCAGTCGCGATTCGAGCCGGGATATACACAATGAGCAGTTCTTC.

The chain couples TRBV19 to TRBJ1-4; 8 bases map to TRBD1. There are 14 residues in the CDR3. The V gene end was trimmed by 3 bases and the J gene end by 5 bases; junction bases not matched to a gene: 2. Looked up from germline, CDR1 is LNHDA and CDR2 is SQIVND (reference sequence). The CDR3 DNA is TGTGCCAGTAGTATCTGGACAGGGAATGAAAAACTGTTTTTT. Amino acids: CASSIWTGNEKLFF.

Regarding this clone: One junction end disagrees with the germline gene, perhaps due to a read error. The chain joins TRBV18 to TRBJ1-1; 7 nucleotides align to TRBD1. This CDR3 has 14 amino acids. Germline CDR1 is KGHSH and CDR2 is LQKENI. CDR3 region: CAGSPITGDTEAFF. The CDR3 coding sequence is TGTGCCGGCTCACCAATAACAGGGGATACTGAAGCTTTCTTT.

The genes are TRBV15 and TRBJ1-2; D gene ambiguous. Trimming took off 5 bases at V and 4 bases at J, with 14 bases between the two ends. The CDR3 length is 14 residues. Per the germline V gene, CDR1 is LNHNV and CDR2 is YYDKDF (reference sequence). The CDR3 region has the DNA TGTGCCACCAGCCCGGGCGACGGGAGCTATGGCTACACCTTC. Amino acids: CATSPGDGSYGYTF.

This clone was observed a handful of times. The rearrangement uses TRBV11-2 and TRBJ2-1; 9 nucleotides line up with TRBD2. Germline trimming cut 1 base from V and 4 bases from J; bases unmatched to any gene: 2. From germline, CDR1 is SGHAT and CDR2 FQNNGV. This CDR3 has 15 amino acids. The CDR3 nucleotides are TGTGCCAGCAGCTTAGGGCTAGCGGGATACAATGAGCAGTTCTTC. This sequence encodes CASSLGLAGYNEQFF.

The chain combines TRBV7-2 with TRBJ2-5, with 7 bases that match TRBD1. Germline CDR1 SGHTA, CDR2 FQGNSA. V lost 4 bases, J lost 5 bases, and 4 bases stayed unmatched. The length of the CDR3 is 13 residues. This CDR3 is CASSWIQGETQYF. In DNA, the CDR3 is TGTGCCAGCAGCTGGATACAGGGGGAGACCCAGTACTTC.

V gene TRBV5-1 combines with J gene TRBJ2-7; 7 bases line up with TRBD2. CDR1 SGHRS and CDR2 YFSETQ come from the germline V gene. This CDR3 spans 15 amino acids. Losses at the gene ends were 0 bases for V and 2 bases for J; bases not matched to a gene: 5. CDR3 loop: CASSLDGLGAYEQYF. In DNA, the CDR3 is TGCGCCAGCAGCTTGGACGGACTAGGGGCCTACGAGCAGTACTTC.

This clone showed up just once. V and J are TRBV7-6 and TRBJ2-3; a possible D gene is TRBD2 (5 bases). The CDR3 covers 15 residues. Germline CDR1 SGHVS, CDR2 FNYEAQ. V was shortened by 0 bases and J by 2 bases, with 9 bases between the two germline ends. Here the CDR3 DNA reads TGTGCCAGCAGCTTAGCGGCGGGCCCCACAGATACGCAGTATTTT. This translates into CASSLAAGPTDTQYF.

This clone was detected only a few times. This chain links TRBV28 with TRBJ2-1; perhaps TRBD2 as D (6 bases). There are 15 residues in the CDR3. Deletions cut 6 bases from V and 3 bases from J, with 15 bases between. Per germline, CDR1 MDHEN and CDR2 SYDVKM. The CDR3 region has the DNA TGTGCCAGCAGAAGCGGGCCCCGGCGCTACAATGAGCAGTTCTTC. This encodes CASRSGPRRYNEQFF.

This chain links TRBV4-3 with TRBJ2-2, with D unresolved. Germline CDR1 and CDR2: LGHNA and YSLEER. V dropped 3 bases and J dropped 8 bases, with 7 bases sitting between them. The CDR3 is made up of 12 amino acids. CDR3: CASSHRWGELFF. CDR3 in DNA: TGCGCCAGCAGCCACAGATGGGGGGAGCTGTTTTTT.

The J gene is TRBJ1-1, the V gene TRBV28, with D perhaps TRBD1 (6 bases). This CDR3 has 15 residues. The V and J ends lost 5 bases and 3 bases respectively, with 16 bases between them. In germline, CDR1 is MDHEN, CDR2 SYDVKM. CDR3: CASSRAGRGDTEAFF. CDR3 DNA: TGTGCCAGCAGTCGAGCCGGGAGGGGGGACACTGAAGCTTTCTTT.